Sequencing of this TCR beta chain was carried out in a study of post-analysis software for immune sequencing data. Study-level points and caveats: The study found TRBV5-6, TRBV5-1 and TRBV20-1 among five TRBV segments more frequent in patients than controls.

This CDR3 is 15 amino acids long. V was cut by 0 bases and J by 5 bases, with 14 bases left in between. Germline CDR1 is SGHRS and CDR2 is YFSETQ. Unique molecular identifiers had been added to the TCR beta cDNA libraries. TCRdb used MiXCR to reprocess the PCR reads, holding one entry per CDR3 protein. The data show 700,000 to 800,000 distinct CDR3 sequences, around 27% seen once. As concerns this clonotype: Its antigen is not identified.

This chain uses TRBV5-1 with TRBJ1-1; D gene uncertain. Sequencing input: blood. This TCR derives from a girl aged 10-17 years with multiple sclerosis. The CDR3 region has the DNA TGCGCCAGCAGCTTGGCCGAGGGTAGGAATACTGAAGCTTTCTTT. The encoded protein is CASSLAEGRNTEAFF. Drawing the rest from reference TRBV5-1 and TRBJ1-1, the complete variable domain is KAGVTQTPRYLIKTRGQQVTLSCSPISGHRSVSWYQQTPGQGLQFLFEYFSETQRNKGNFPGRFSGRQFSNSRSEMNVSTLELGDSALYLCASSLAEGRNTEAFFGQGTRLTVV.